The 5 T cell receptor beta chains below all came from one sample that was sequenced in a study of vaccination effects on CD4 cells after COVID-19. This table comes from immunoSEQ multiplex PCR, and its TCRdb copy is limited to in-frame clones, with some not included. The sample has around 66,000 clones, 70% to 85% seen once. Culturing for about 9 days preceded CD4+ T cell isolation. Participants were given two doses of BNT162b2 or mRNA-1273 vaccine. Antigens for these TCRs are unknown. The sequencing here drew on CD4+ T cells from PBMCs cultured without peptide, taken after COVID-19 vaccination. These receptors came from a human donor who received a COVID-19 vaccine.

This clone was counted between two and nine times. The chain combines TRBV14 with TRBJ1-2; D is undetermined. Trimming shortened V by 0 bases and J by 8 bases, and 13 bases separated the two germline ends. The germline V gene has CDR1 SGHDN and CDR2 FVKESK. This CDR3 region has 14 residues. The CDR3 bases are TGTGCCAGCAGCCAAGAGAGCTGGGGAGGAGGCTACACCTTC. Protein: CASSQESWGGGYTF.

CDR3 region: CATSDPRTGNQPQHF. CDR3 nucleotide sequence: TGTGCCACCAGTGATCCGCGGACAGGGAATCAGCCCCAGCATTTT. J is TRBJ1-5 and V is TRBV24-1; 8 bases are shared with TRBD1. Germline V gene lookup returns CDR1 KGHDR and CDR2 SFDVKD. The CDR3 totals 15 residues. V gave up 3 bases and J gave up 4 bases; unmatched junction bases: 4.

The gene calls are TRBV6-5 and TRBJ1-2; 8 positions agree with TRBD1. The trim removed 6 bases at V and 8 bases at J, leaving 8 bases unmatched. The V gene's germline CDR1 is MNHEY and CDR2 SVGAGI. The CDR3 runs 13 residues. Written as DNA, the CDR3 is TGTGCCAGCAGAAATAGGACAGGGAGCGGCTACACCTTC. Protein sequence: CASRNRTGSGYTF.

The rearrangement links TRBV24-1 to TRBJ2-1; D might be TRBD2 (6 bases). V lost 3 bases, J lost 4 bases, and 15 bases lay in between. Germline CDR1 KGHDR, CDR2 SFDVKD. CDR3 size: 16 residues. The CDR3 region has the DNA TGTGCCACCAGTGATCCCGGGGGTTCGCCTTACAATGAGCAGTTCTTC. Translating it yields CATSDPGGSPYNEQFF.

The chain couples TRBV6-2 or TRBV6-3 to TRBJ2-2, with 10 bases aligning to TRBD1. The CDR3 spans 15 residues. CDR1 and CDR2 from the germline V gene are MNHEY and SVGEGT. The ends lost 6 bases at V and 6 bases at J; junction bases unmatched: 7. The CDR3 sequence is CASSWGQGIPGELFF. DNA of the CDR3: TGTGCCAGCAGCTGGGGACAGGGGATACCCGGGGAGCTGTTTTTT.